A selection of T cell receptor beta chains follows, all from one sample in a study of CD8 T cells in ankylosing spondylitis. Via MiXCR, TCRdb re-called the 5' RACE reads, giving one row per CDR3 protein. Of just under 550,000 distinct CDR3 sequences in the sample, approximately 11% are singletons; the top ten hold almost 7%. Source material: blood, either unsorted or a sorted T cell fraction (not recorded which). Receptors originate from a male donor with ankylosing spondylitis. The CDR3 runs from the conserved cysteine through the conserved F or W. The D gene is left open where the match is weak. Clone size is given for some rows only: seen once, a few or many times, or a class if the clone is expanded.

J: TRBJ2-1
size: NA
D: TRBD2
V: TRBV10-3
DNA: TGTGCCATCAGACAAGGCGGGAGCTCCTACAATGAGCAGTTCTTC
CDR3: CAIRQGGSSYNEQFF

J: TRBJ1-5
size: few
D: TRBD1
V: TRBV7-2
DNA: TGTGCCAGCAGCGTACAGGGGGCGGGGAGCAATCAGCCCCAGCATTTT
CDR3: CASSVQGAGSNQPQHF

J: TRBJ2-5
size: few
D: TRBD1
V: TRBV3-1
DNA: TGTGCCAGCAGCCACTCCGGGACAGAAGAGACCCAGTACTTC
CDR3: CASSHSGTEETQYF

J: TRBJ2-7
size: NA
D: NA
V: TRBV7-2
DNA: TGTGCCAGCAGCAAGGACATCAGCGAGCAGTACTTC
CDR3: CASSKDISEQYF

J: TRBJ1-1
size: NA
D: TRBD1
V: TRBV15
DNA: TGTGCCACCAGCATCAGACAGGGGGCGTCTGAAGCTTTCTTT
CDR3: CATSIRQGASEAFF

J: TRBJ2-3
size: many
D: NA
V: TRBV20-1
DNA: TGCAGTGCTAGAGAGACAAGCACAGATACGCAGTATTTT
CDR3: CSARETSTDTQYF

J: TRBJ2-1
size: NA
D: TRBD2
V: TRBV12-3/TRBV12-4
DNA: TGTGCCAGCAGTTTAAAAAGAGGAAGCGGGAGGGCCTACAATGAGCAGTTCTTC
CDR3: CASSLKRGSGRAYNEQFF

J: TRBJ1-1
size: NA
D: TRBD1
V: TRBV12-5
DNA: TGTGCTAGTGGTTCCAACAGGGGGCTGGGCACTGAAGCTTTCTTT
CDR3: CASGSNRGLGTEAFF

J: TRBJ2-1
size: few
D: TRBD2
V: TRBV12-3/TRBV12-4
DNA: TGTGCCAGCAGGACGGGACTAGCGGTCTACAATGAGCAGTTCTTC
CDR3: CASRTGLAVYNEQFF

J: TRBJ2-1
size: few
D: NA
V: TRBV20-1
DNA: TGCAGTGCCCAGGAGGGCCCATACAATGAGCAGTTCTTC
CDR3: CSAQEGPYNEQFF

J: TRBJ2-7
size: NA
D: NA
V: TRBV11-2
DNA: TGTGCCAGCAGCTTAGCCCCGGGGGCAACGTACGAGCAGTACTTC
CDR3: CASSLAPGATYEQYF

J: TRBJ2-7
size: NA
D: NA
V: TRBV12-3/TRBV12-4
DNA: TGTGCCAGCAGACCCGACGGATCCTACGAGCAGTACTTC
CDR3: CASRPDGSYEQYF

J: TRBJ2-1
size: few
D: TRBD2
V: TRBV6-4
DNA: TGTGCCAGCAGTGACTCGGCTGGCGGGAGGGCCTTGAATGAGCAGTTCTTC
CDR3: CASSDSAGGRALNEQFF

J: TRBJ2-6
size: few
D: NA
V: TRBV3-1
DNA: TGTGCCAGCAGCCAAGGGTTCCCTGGGACGTCCGGGGCCAACGTCCTGACTTTC
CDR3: CASSQGFPGTSGANVLTF

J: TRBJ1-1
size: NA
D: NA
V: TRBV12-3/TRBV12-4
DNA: TGTGCCAGCAGTTTAGATGGGACAAAAGCTTTCTTT
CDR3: CASSLDGTKAFF

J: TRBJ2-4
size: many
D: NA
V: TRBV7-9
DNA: TGTGCCAGCAGCTTAGTTGAGGGCCGAGCCAAAAACATTCAGTACTTC
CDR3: CASSLVEGRAKNIQYF

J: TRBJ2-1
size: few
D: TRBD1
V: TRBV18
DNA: TGTGCCAGCTCACCCGGGACAGGCGGTGACAATGAGCAGTTCTTC
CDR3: CASSPGTGGDNEQFF

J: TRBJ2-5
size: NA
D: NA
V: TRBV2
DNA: TGTGCCAGCACACCCTACCAAGAGACCCAGTACTTC
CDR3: CASTPYQETQYF

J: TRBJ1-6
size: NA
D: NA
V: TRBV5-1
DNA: TGCGCCAGCAGCTTGGTGGGGATAGTTGGTTCACCCCTCCACTTT
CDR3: CASSLVGIVGSPLHF

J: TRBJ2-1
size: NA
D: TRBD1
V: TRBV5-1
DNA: TGCGCCAGCAGCTTGGGGGACCAGGGGGATGAGCAGTTCTTC
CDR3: CASSLGDQGDEQFF

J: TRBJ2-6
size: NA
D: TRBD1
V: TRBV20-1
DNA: TGCAGGGCGGGCACAGGGGGGCAAGCTGGGGCCAACGTCCTGACTTTC
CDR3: CRAGTGGQAGANVLTF

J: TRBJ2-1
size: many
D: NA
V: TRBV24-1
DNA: TGTGCCACCAGTGATCCACCCCGGGATGAGCAGTTCTTC
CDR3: CATSDPPRDEQFF

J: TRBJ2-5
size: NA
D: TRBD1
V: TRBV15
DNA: TGTGCCACCAGCAGAACACAGGGGCCCCAAGAGACCCAGTACTTC
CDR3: CATSRTQGPQETQYF

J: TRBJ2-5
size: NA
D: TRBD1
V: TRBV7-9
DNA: TGTGCCAGCAGCTTAGGCAGGGGGCCGGAGACCCAGTACTTC
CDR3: CASSLGRGPETQYF

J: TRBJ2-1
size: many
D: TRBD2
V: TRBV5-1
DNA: TGCGCCAGCAGCTCACGTCCGCTAGCGGGAGAGAACTCCTACAATGAGCAGTTCTTC
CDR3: CASSSRPLAGENSYNEQFF

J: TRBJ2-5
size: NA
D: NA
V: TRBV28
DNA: TGTGCCAGCAGTTTATCAGGGGCGCGAGAGACCCAGTACTTC
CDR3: CASSLSGARETQYF

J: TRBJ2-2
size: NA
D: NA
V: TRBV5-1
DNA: TGCGCCAGCAGCTCCTTCCCTCGCGTCGGGTCCGGGGAGCTGTTTTTT
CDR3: CASSSFPRVGSGELFF

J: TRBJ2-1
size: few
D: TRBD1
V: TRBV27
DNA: TGTGCCAGCAGTTCCCCCGGGACAGGGGGATACAATGAGCAGTTCTTC
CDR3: CASSSPGTGGYNEQFF

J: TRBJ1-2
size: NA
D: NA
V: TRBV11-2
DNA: TGTGCCAGCAGCTTACTCATAGGGGTATATGGCTACACCTTC
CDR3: CASSLLIGVYGYTF

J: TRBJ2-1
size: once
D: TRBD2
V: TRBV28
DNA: TGTGCCAGCAGGCATGCGGGAGGGCCCCACAATGAGCAGTTCTTC
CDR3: CASRHAGGPHNEQFF

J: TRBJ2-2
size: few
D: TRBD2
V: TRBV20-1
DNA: TGCAGTGCTCCGACTAGCGGGAACACCGGGGAGCTGTTTTTT
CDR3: CSAPTSGNTGELFF

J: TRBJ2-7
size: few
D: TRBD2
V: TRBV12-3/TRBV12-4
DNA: TGTGCCAGCAGTCCGTTGGCGGGAGGGCTCTACGAGCAGTACTTC
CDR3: CASSPLAGGLYEQYF

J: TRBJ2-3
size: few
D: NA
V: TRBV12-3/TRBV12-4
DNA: TGTGCCAGCACCCAGGGAAGGGTACTAGAAGGTTGGGGCACAGATACGCAGTATTTT
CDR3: CASTQGRVLEGWGTDTQYF

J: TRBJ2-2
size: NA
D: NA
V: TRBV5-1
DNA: TGCGCCAGCAGCTTCTCCCCAGACACCGGGGAGCTGTTTTTT
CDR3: CASSFSPDTGELFF

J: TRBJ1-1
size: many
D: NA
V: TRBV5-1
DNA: TGCGCCAGCAGCTTGGTAGATTTTGGCACTGAAGCTTTCTTT
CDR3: CASSLVDFGTEAFF

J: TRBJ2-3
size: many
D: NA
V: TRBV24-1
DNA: TGTGCCACCAGTGAGGTAGCGGATACGCAGTATTTT
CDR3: CATSEVADTQYF

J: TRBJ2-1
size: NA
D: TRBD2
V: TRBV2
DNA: TGTGCCAGCAGCCTAACTAGCGCCAGCAATGAGCAGTTCTTC
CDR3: CASSLTSASNEQFF